This T cell receptor (beta chain) was recovered during a study of T-cell reconstitution after alpha-beta-depleted transplantation in children. The CDR3 is made up of 13 amino acids. Germline CDR1 reads MNHNY; CDR2 reads SVGAGI (reference sequence). Trimming cost V 5 bases and J 4 bases, with 11 bases left between them. Library preparation (for TCRbeta) was performed with unique molecular identifiers. TCRdb re-called the PCR reads through MiXCR, storing one row per CDR3 protein. Seen here are 600,000 to 700,000 distinct CDR3 sequences, less than 15% observed once, and the top ten hold 0.79%. The source was PBMCs, collected before TCRalphabeta/CD19-depleted stem cell transplant. The rearrangement joins TRBV6-6 to TRBJ1-2; D may be TRBD1 (5 bases). The clonotype was recovered from a girl aged 2 to 9 with congenital amegakaryocytic thrombocytopenia, due to receive a stem cell transplant. CDR3 DNA: TGTGCCAGCAGTGTACAGGAGATCTATGGCTACACCTTC. Residues: CASSVQEIYGYTF.